The 20 T cell receptor beta chains listed next were all sequenced from one sample in a study of OX40 agonist ivuxolimab in advanced cancers. TCRdb's copy holds only in-frame clones and misses some; the assay was immunoSEQ multiplex PCR. Of some 19,000 clones listed, over 65% are singletons. The sample in question was CD4+ or CD8+ T cells sorted from blood, obtained in a trial of the OX40 agonist ivuxolimab. All receptors come from an adult with an advanced solid tumor such as melanoma, head and neck, liver or kidney cancer.

V is TRBV7-6 and J is TRBJ2-7; D perhaps matches TRBD2 (5 bases). Looked up from germline, CDR1 is SGHVS and CDR2 is FNYEAQ. This CDR3 has 12 residues. Trimming cost V 2 bases and J 4 bases, with 6 bases left between them. The CDR3 spells CASSLRGYEQYF. CDR3 DNA: TGTGCCAGCAGCTTACGCGGGTACGAGCAGTACTTC. The full variable domain, rest sourced from reference TRBV7-6 and TRBJ2-7, is GAGVSQSPRYKVTKRGQDVALRCDPISGHVSLYWYRQALGQGPEFLTYFNYEAQQDKSGLPNDRFSAERPEGSISTLTIQRTEQRDSAMYRCASSLRGYEQYFGPGTRLTVT.

This chain connects TRBV7-8 to TRBJ1-2; D gene ambiguous. The CDR3 length is 12 residues. CDR1 and CDR2 from the germline V gene are SGHVS and FQNEAQ. V lost 8 bases and J 0 bases, leaving 7 bases between the germline ends. CDR3 loop: CASGSPNYGYTF. DNA for the CDR3: TGTGCCAGCGGCAGCCCTAACTATGGCTACACCTTC.

In this sample, this clone is medium-sized (0.01 to 0.1%). This chain connects TRBV19 to TRBJ2-1; 8 nucleotides align to TRBD1. CDR3 length: 15 residues. After removal of 6 bases from V and 10 bases from J, the junction contained 14 bases not matched to a gene. Germline CDR1 LNHDA, CDR2 SQIVND (reference sequence). The CDR3 protein is CASSPTGADAFEQFF. In DNA, the CDR3 is TGTGCCAGTAGCCCGACAGGGGCGGACGCTTTCGAGCAGTTCTTC.

V usage is TRBV4-1 and J usage is TRBJ2-7; 13 bases align to TRBD2. The germline V gene has CDR1 MGHRA and CDR2 YSYEKL. V dropped 6 bases and J dropped 4; count of bases not matched to a gene: 6. This CDR3 has 15 amino acids. Here the CDR3 DNA reads TGCGCCAGCAGTGTGGGACTAGCGGGGCAATACGAGCAGTACTTC. Protein product: CASSVGLAGQYEQYF.

To note about this clone: At one end the junction does not follow the germline gene, possibly because of a read error. V gene TRBV15 combines with J gene TRBJ1-1, with D hard to call. Germline assignment: CDR1 LNHNV and CDR2 YYDKDF (reference sequence). CDR3 length: 12 residues. In DNA form, the CDR3 reads TGTGCCTCCAGAAGGTCTAACACTGAAGCTTTCTTT. Translating gives CASRRSNTEAFF.

The chain has TRBV4-3 and TRBJ1-5; no reliable D call. CDR3 length: 14 amino acids. CDR1 is LGHNA, CDR2 YSLEER, per germline. V lost 0 bases and J 3 bases, leaving 6 bases between the germline ends. CDR3 coding DNA: TGCGCCAGCAGCCAAGACCCGATCAATCAGCCCCAGCATTTT. Encoded protein: CASSQDPINQPQHF.

The chain recombines TRBV10-3 with TRBJ1-6, with no clear D. Trimming took 11 bases from V and 0 from J, leaving 8 bases between them. There are 13 residues in the CDR3. Germline assignment: CDR1 ENHRY and CDR2 SYGVKD. The CDR3 loop reads CAGSSSYNSPLHF. The DNA of the CDR3 is TGTGCCGGGTCGAGCTCCTATAATTCACCCCTCCACTTT.

This clone was counted a single time. A read error may produce the germline difference seen at one junction end. The DNA for the CDR3 is TGTGCCAGCACTCCCACTAGCTCCCACGAGCAGTACTTC. Protein: CASTPTSSHEQYF. The V and J genes are TRBV28 and TRBJ2-7; possibly TRBD2 for D (6 bases). Germline V gene sequence: CDR1 MDHEN, CDR2 SYDVKM. The CDR3 has 13 amino acids.

The CDR3 spells CASSPTKNRLATNEKLFF. CDR3 nucleotide sequence: TGTGCCAGCTCACCAACTAAAAACAGACTTGCAACTAATGAAAAACTGTTTTTT. V gene TRBV18 combines with J gene TRBJ1-4; D call uncertain. Per the germline V gene, CDR1 is KGHSH and CDR2 is LQKENI. Trimming removed 2 bases from V and 0 bases from J, with 16 bases in between. The CDR3 extends over 18 amino acids.

The chain is built from TRBV7-3 and TRBJ2-5; D call uncertain. CDR3 size: 13 residues. Germline CDR1 reads SGHTA; CDR2 reads FQGTGA. V lost 4 bases and J 7 bases, leaving 13 bases between the germline ends. CDR3 amino acids: CASSSGRTGTQYF. DNA for the CDR3: TGTGCCAGCAGCTCCGGACGGACCGGGACCCAGTACTTC.

This sequence joins TRBV18 and TRBJ1-1, with 9 positions matching TRBD1. The CDR3 is made up of 16 amino acids. V was clipped by 0 bases and J by 0 bases; unmatched bases: 2. The germline gives CDR1 KGHSH, CDR2 LQKENI. The CDR3, as DNA: TGTGCCAGCTCACCACCGAACAGGGGGCTGAACACTGAAGCTTTCTTT. This sequence encodes CASSPPNRGLNTEAFF.

This clone was seen once. The sample has other DNA sequences that encode this CDR3 too. The chain carries TRBV29-1 and TRBJ2-7, with 9 bases matching TRBD1. This CDR3 has 13 residues. Germline V gene sequence: CDR1 SQVTM, CDR2 ANQGSEA. With 6 bases clipped from V and 5 bases from J, the junction kept 8 bases outside the gene matches. The CDR3 DNA follows: TGCAGCGTCGGACAGGGGAGGAACGACGAGCAGTACTTC. This encodes CSVGQGRNDEQYF.

The CDR3 is CASSSGSLVGANVLTF. The CDR3 nucleotides read TGTGCCAGCAGCTCGGGATCCCTCGTAGGGGCCAACGTCCTGACTTTC. The V gene is TRBV7-3, the J gene TRBJ2-6, with TRBD2 as a possible D gene (5 bases). Germline CDR1 is SGHTA and CDR2 is FQGTGA. V was pared by 4 bases and J by 4 bases, with 14 bases between. The CDR3 sequence is 16 residues long. The full variable domain, rest sourced from reference TRBV7-3 and TRBJ2-6, is GAGVSQTPSNKVTEKGKYVELRCDPISGHTALYWYRQSLGQGPEFLIYFQGTGAADDSGLPNDRFFAVRPEGSVSTLKIQRTERGDSAVYLCASSSGSLVGANVLTFGAGSRLTVL.

The chain carries TRBV7-9 and TRBJ1-6; 7 nucleotides agree with TRBD1. The V gene end was trimmed by 0 bases and the J gene end by 9 bases; junction bases not matched to a gene: 5. The CDR3 length is 15 residues. Per the germline V gene, CDR1 is SEHNR and CDR2 is FQNEAQ (reference sequence). The CDR3 spells CASSLASAGGSPLHF. The CDR3 DNA sequence: TGTGCCAGCAGCTTAGCGTCGGCAGGGGGTTCACCCCTCCACTTT. Based on the CDR3 plus reference TRBV7-9 and TRBJ1-6, the full variable domain is DTGVSQNPRHKITKRGQNVTFRCDPISEHNRLYWYRQTLGQGPEFLTYFQNEAQLEKSRLLSDRFSAERPKGSFSTLEIQRTEQGDSAMYLCASSLASAGGSPLHFGNGTRLTVT.

This chain uses TRBV5-1 with TRBJ2-1, with 7 bases identical to TRBD1. V was pared by 4 bases and J by 1 base, with 5 bases of the junction left unmatched. The V gene's germline CDR1 is SGHRS and CDR2 YFSETQ. The CDR3 extends over 15 amino acids. In nucleotides, the CDR3 is TGCGCCAGCAGCCTAGACAGGGCGTCCTACAATGAGCAGTTCTTC. Residues: CASSLDRASYNEQFF.

The chain links TRBV7-9 to TRBJ2-2; D is unresolved. Germline lookup yields CDR1 SEHNR and CDR2 FQNEAQ (reference sequence). V was shortened by 1 base and J by 2 bases, with 14 bases between the two germline ends. This CDR3 spans 17 amino acids. Written as DNA, the CDR3 is TGTGCCAGCAGCTTAGGGCCCTTTGGCGTAAACACCGGGGAGCTGTTTTTT. This gives the protein CASSLGPFGVNTGELFF. Drawing the rest from reference TRBV7-9 and TRBJ2-2, the complete variable domain is DTGVSQNPRHKITKRGQNVTFRCDPISEHNRLYWYRQTLGQGPEFLTYFQNEAQLEKSRLLSDRFSAERPKGSFSTLEIQRTEQGDSAMYLCASSLGPFGVNTGELFFGEGSRLTVL.

The genes are TRBV7-2 and TRBJ2-5; either TRBD1 or TRBD2 may fit D (5 bases each). V was pared by 0 bases and J by 1 base, with 9 bases between. Germline CDR1 SGHTA, CDR2 FQGNSA. This CDR3 comprises 15 residues. CDR3 residues: CASSLAWGTQETQYF. The CDR3 DNA reads as TGTGCCAGCAGCTTAGCTTGGGGGACCCAAGAGACCCAGTACTTC.

The rearrangement links TRBV19 to TRBJ1-1; D perhaps matches TRBD1 (5 bases). Deletions cut 1 base from V and 9 bases from J, with 15 bases between. This CDR3 has 14 amino acids. Germline CDR1 and CDR2: LNHDA and SQIVND (reference sequence). CDR3 DNA sequence: TGTGCCAGTAGTATAGGGTGGGACGGACTAAAAGCTTTCTTT. Protein sequence: CASSIGWDGLKAFF.

This sequence joins TRBV5-1 and TRBJ2-2; D is perhaps TRBD1 or TRBD2 (6 bases each). V was pared by 1 base and J by 4 bases, with 11 bases between. The CDR3 has 15 residues. The V gene's germline CDR1 is SGHRS and CDR2 YFSETQ. The CDR3 protein is CASSLFEGGTGELFF. The CDR3, as DNA: TGCGCCAGCAGCTTGTTCGAGGGGGGCACCGGGGAGCTGTTTTTT.

The chain combines TRBV29-1 with TRBJ2-1, with TRBD1 as a possible D gene (6 bases). Trimming cost V 5 bases and J 0 bases, with 11 bases left between them. Germline V lookup: CDR1 SQVTM, CDR2 ANQGSEA. CDR3 size: 14 residues. CDR3 region: CSVLDSSSYNEQFF. The CDR3 bases are TGCAGCGTTTTGGACAGTAGCTCCTACAATGAGCAGTTCTTC.